Below are 23 T cell receptor beta chains sequenced from a single sample in a study of blood T cell repertoires in COVID-19. TCRdb's table, derived via immunoSEQ multiplex PCR, lists solely in-frame clones and lacks some. This sample yields approximately 440,000 clones, of which about nine tenths are seen a single time; 0.7% belongs to the top ten. The sample comprised PBMCs or T cells enriched from blood (not recorded which). Source of these receptors: a woman younger than 35 who had recovered from COVID-19.

This rearrangement joins TRBV10-2 to TRBJ2-3; D gene ambiguous. The CDR3 has 16 amino acids. Per the germline V gene, CDR1 is WSHSY and CDR2 is SAAADI. V lost 3 bases and J 1 base, leaving 14 bases between the germline ends. The CDR3 here is CASSETLRMGTDTQYF. The CDR3 coding sequence is TGCGCCAGCAGTGAAACCCTGAGGATGGGCACAGATACGCAGTATTTT.

The sample holds one count of this clone. The CDR3 loop reads CASSLDNYNEQFF. For the CDR3, the DNA is TGTGCCAGCAGTTTAGACAACTACAATGAGCAGTTCTTC. This chain connects TRBV6-5 to TRBJ2-1; D not resolved. The V and J ends lost 4 bases and 3 bases respectively, with 7 bases between them. This CDR3 spans 13 amino acids. The germline V gene has CDR1 MNHEY and CDR2 SVGAGI.

The J gene is TRBJ1-6, the V gene TRBV4-1; D gene unclear. With 1 base removed from V and 0 bases from J, the gap between germline ends came to 10 bases. CDR3 size: 17 residues. The germline CDR1 and CDR2 sequences are MGHRA and YSYEKL. The CDR3 DNA is TGCGCCAGCAGCCAAGGGAGGGCTGGCTCCTATAATTCACCCCTCCACTTT. Translated, it gives CASSQGRAGSYNSPLHF.

The chain recombines TRBV5-6 with TRBJ1-5, with a weak D call TRBD1 (5 bases). Germline-derived CDR1 and CDR2 are SGHDT and YYEEEE. Trimming shortened V by 0 bases and J by 0 bases, and 10 bases separated the two germline ends. This CDR3 spans 16 amino acids. As DNA, the CDR3 is TGTGCCAGCAGCTTGGCCGCCACAGGTAGCAATCAGCCCCAGCATTTT. It is translated as CASSLAATGSNQPQHF.

The CDR3 sequence: CASTLRDYGYEQYF. The CDR3 coding sequence is TGTGCCAGCACCCTCCGGGACTATGGATACGAGCAGTACTTC. V is TRBV28 and J is TRBJ2-7; 7 bases agree with TRBD2. The germline gives CDR1 MDHEN, CDR2 SYDVKM. The ends lost 7 bases at V and 4 bases at J; junction bases unmatched: 10. This CDR3 comprises 14 residues.

A single count supports this clone. In nucleotides, the CDR3 is TGCAGCGTCCCTAACGTTGTCCAAGAGACCCAGTACTTC. This gives the protein CSVPNVVQETQYF. The chain carries TRBV29-1 and TRBJ2-5; no definite D call. V was trimmed by 6 bases and J by 1 base, leaving 12 bases between them. Looked up from germline, CDR1 is SQVTM and CDR2 is ANQGSEA. The CDR3 has 13 residues.

Of note for this clone: An end of the junction differs from the germline gene, which may be a read error. The chain carries TRBV7-2 and TRBJ1-4, with D possibly matching TRBD1 (5 bases). In germline, CDR1 is SGHTA, CDR2 FQGNSA. This CDR3 is 13 amino acids long. The CDR3 sequence: CASSPGGGPTAVF. The CDR3 DNA is TGTGCCAGCAGCCCGGGGGGAGGACCCACCGCGGTTTTT.

The rearrangement uses TRBV18 and TRBJ2-2; the D is unclear. The CDR3 sequence is 13 residues long. V gave up 6 bases and J gave up 6 bases, with 11 bases separating them. Per the germline V gene, CDR1 is KGHSH and CDR2 is LQKENI. The CDR3 sequence: CASSPAASGELFF. Here the CDR3 DNA reads TGTGCCAGCTCGCCGGCAGCGTCCGGGGAGCTGTTTTTT.

The chain employs TRBV11-2 and TRBJ1-1; a possible D gene is TRBD1 (5 bases). Germline V CDR1 and CDR2: SGHAT, FQNNGV. This CDR3 region has 13 residues. Between the trimmed V and J ends, which lost 1 base and 4 bases, there was a span of 7 bases. CDR3 residues: CASSLGGVTEAFF. DNA of the CDR3: TGTGCCAGCAGCTTAGGGGGGGTCACTGAAGCTTTCTTT.

The chain joins TRBV15 to TRBJ2-7; D might be TRBD1 (5 bases). Trimming took 4 bases from V and 0 from J, leaving 10 bases between them. The germline V gene has CDR1 LNHNV and CDR2 YYDKDF (reference sequence). The CDR3 is 14 residues long. The CDR3 sequence: CATSTRQSSYEQYF. CDR3 in DNA: TGTGCCACCAGCACCCGACAGAGCTCCTACGAGCAGTACTTC.

Worth noting for this clone: This CDR3 is also generated by other DNA sequences in the sample. The rearrangement links TRBV5-1 to TRBJ2-5; tentatively, D is TRBD1 (5 bases). CDR3 length: 14 amino acids. The germline gives CDR1 SGHRS, CDR2 YFSETQ. V gave up 1 base and J gave up 1 base, with 8 bases separating them. The CDR3 here is CASSLWGPQETQYF. The DNA of the CDR3 is TGCGCCAGCAGCTTGTGGGGCCCCCAAGAGACCCAGTACTTC.

The genes are TRBV5-5 and TRBJ2-7; 7 bases align to TRBD2. Trimming removed 3 bases from V and 0 bases from J; junction bases left unmatched: 3. Looked up from germline, CDR1 is SGHKS and CDR2 is YYEKEE (reference sequence). The CDR3 spans 14 residues. The CDR3 region is CASSWEGSSYEQYF. In DNA form, the CDR3 reads TGTGCCAGCAGCTGGGAGGGGAGCTCCTACGAGCAGTACTTC.

The CDR3 here is CASSQHRGPTLEAFF. The CDR3 DNA reads as TGTGCCAGCAGTCAACACAGGGGGCCCACACTCGAAGCTTTCTTT. J is TRBJ1-1 and V is TRBV2; 9 positions agree with TRBD1. The germline gives CDR1 SNHLY, CDR2 FYNNEI. J gave up 8 bases and V 5 bases, and 12 bases lay outside the gene matches. The CDR3 length is 15 residues.

This rearrangement joins TRBV10-1 to TRBJ2-1, with 7 bases aligning to TRBD2. The V gene end was trimmed by 7 bases and the J gene end by 3 bases; junction bases not matched to a gene: 6. This CDR3 spans 14 amino acids. Per germline, CDR1 WNHNN and CDR2 SYGVQD (reference sequence). In DNA form, the CDR3 reads TGCGCCAGCAACCCGACTAGCTACTACAATGAGCAGTTCTTC. This sequence encodes CASNPTSYYNEQFF.

This chain joins TRBV5-4 and TRBJ1-4; tentative D call: TRBD1 (6 bases). V was cut by 4 bases and J by 5 bases, with 15 bases left in between. Germline-derived CDR1 and CDR2 are SGHNT and YYREEE (reference sequence). This CDR3 comprises 15 residues. The CDR3 is CASSPYREGNEKLFF. The CDR3 region has the DNA TGTGCCAGCAGCCCGTACAGGGAGGGGAATGAAAAACTGTTTTTT. The full variable domain, rest sourced from reference TRBV5-4 and TRBJ1-4, is ETGVTQSPTHLIKTRGQQVTLRCSSQSGHNTVSWYQQALGQGPQFIFQYYREEENGRGNFPPRFSGLQFPNYSSELNVNALELDDSALYLCASSPYREGNEKLFFGSGTQLSVL.

This clone was observed a handful of times. The chain couples TRBV7-9 to TRBJ2-2; D ambiguous. Trimming shortened V by 1 base and J by 3 bases, and 6 bases separated the two germline ends. This CDR3 region has 14 residues. Germline V lookup: CDR1 SEHNR, CDR2 FQNEAQ (reference sequence). CDR3 nucleotides: TGTGCCAGCAGCTTAGGGCAGTACACCGGGGAGCTGTTTTTT. This translates into CASSLGQYTGELFF. The variable domain in full, with the rest retrieved from reference TRBV7-9 and TRBJ2-2, is DTGVSQNPRHKITKRGQNVTFRCDPISEHNRLYWYRQTLGQGPEFLTYFQNEAQLEKSRLLSDRFSAERPKGSFSTLEIQRTEQGDSAMYLCASSLGQYTGELFFGEGSRLTVL.

This chain links TRBV21-1 with TRBJ2-3; the table names TRBD2, a call not compared with the DNA. TRBV21-1 counts as a pseudogene. CDR3 length equals 18 residues. The CDR3 loop reads CASSKVVRLTLRSDTQYF. Here the CDR3 DNA reads TGTGCCAGCAGCAAGGTTGTGAGGCTCACACTAAGGTCAGATACGCAGTATTTT.

J is TRBJ2-5 and V is TRBV10-2; TRBD2 agrees at 11 bases. Germline values: CDR1 WSHSY, CDR2 SAAADI. CDR3 length equals 16 residues. Losses at the gene ends were 7 bases for V and 5 bases for J; bases not matched to a gene: 12. Here the CDR3 reads CASKDYSGGASETQYF. DNA of the CDR3: TGCGCCAGCAAGGACTATAGCGGGGGGGCGTCTGAGACCCAGTACTTC.

V gene TRBV28 combines with J gene TRBJ2-2; possible D gene TRBD2, 7 bases. The ends were cut back, 5 bases at V and 0 bases at J, with 22 bases in the middle. In germline, CDR1 is MDHEN, CDR2 SYDVKM. The CDR3 is made up of 19 amino acids. CDR3 amino acids: CASSPILRAGDTNTGELFF. The CDR3 DNA is TGTGCCAGCAGTCCCATCTTAAGGGCGGGGGACACGAACACCGGGGAGCTGTTTTTT. The variable domain in full, completed from reference TRBV28 and TRBJ2-2, reads DVKVTQSSRYLVKRTGEKVFLECVQDMDHENMFWYRQDPGLGLRLIYFSYDVKMKEKGDIPEGYSVSREKKERFSLILESASTNQTSMYLCASSPILRAGDTNTGELFFGEGSRLTVL.

The chain links TRBV2 to TRBJ1-5, with D perhaps matching TRBD1 (6 bases). CDR1 is SNHLY, CDR2 FYNNEI, per germline. CDR3 length equals 16 residues. V lost 3 bases, J lost 0 bases, and 12 bases lay in between. The CDR3 DNA reads as TGTGCCAGCAGTGACACCAGGACAGATAGCAATCAGCCCCAGCATTTT. This encodes CASSDTRTDSNQPQHF.

The chain uses TRBV19 and TRBJ1-2; tentatively, D is TRBD1 (6 bases). Germline CDR1 LNHDA, CDR2 SQIVND (reference sequence). V was pared by 10 bases and J by 5 bases, with 17 bases between. This CDR3 has 13 amino acids. The CDR3 region is CATRDTLIYGYTF. The CDR3 DNA is TGTGCCACTCGGGACACTTTGATATATGGCTACACCTTC.

The chain couples TRBV24-1 to TRBJ1-5; maybe TRBD1 (6 bases). Germline values: CDR1 KGHDR, CDR2 SFDVKD. The V gene lost 11 bases and the J gene lost 6 bases, with 10 bases spanning the gap. The CDR3 sequence is 11 residues long. The CDR3 DNA is TGTGCCAGCGCAGGGGTTCAGCCCCAGCATTTT. Amino acids: CASAGVQPQHF.

The V call is TRBV7-9, the J call TRBJ1-1, with D maybe TRBD1 (6 bases). Trimming removed 6 bases at V and 3 bases at J, with 17 bases between. Germline CDR1 SEHNR, CDR2 FQNEAQ (reference sequence). The CDR3 is 15 amino acids. CDR3 coding DNA: TGTGCCAGCAGTCCCCTTTCAGGGGTGCACACTGAAGCTTTCTTT. Translation gives CASSPLSGVHTEAFF.